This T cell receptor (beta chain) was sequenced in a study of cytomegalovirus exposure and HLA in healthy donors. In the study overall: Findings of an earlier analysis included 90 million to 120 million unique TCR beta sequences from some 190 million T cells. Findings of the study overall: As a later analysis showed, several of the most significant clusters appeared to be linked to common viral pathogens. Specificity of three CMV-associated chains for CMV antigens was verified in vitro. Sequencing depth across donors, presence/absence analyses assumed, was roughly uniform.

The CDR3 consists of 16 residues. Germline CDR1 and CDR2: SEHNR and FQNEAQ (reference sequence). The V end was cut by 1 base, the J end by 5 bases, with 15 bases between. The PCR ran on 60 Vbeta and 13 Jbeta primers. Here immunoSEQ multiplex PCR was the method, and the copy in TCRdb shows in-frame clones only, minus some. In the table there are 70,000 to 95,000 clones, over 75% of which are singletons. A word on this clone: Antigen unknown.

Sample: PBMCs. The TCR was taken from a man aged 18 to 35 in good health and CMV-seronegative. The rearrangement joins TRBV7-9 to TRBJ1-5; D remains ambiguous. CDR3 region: CASSLGLAGGDQPQHF. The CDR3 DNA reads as TGTGCCAGCAGCTTAGGACTGGCGGGAGGCGATCAGCCCCAGCATTTT.